The sequence of this T cell receptor (beta chain) was determined in a study of blood T cell repertoires in COVID-19. Background on the study: Material from acute and convalescent COVID-19 was sourced from the United States, Italy and Spain. The cDNA or gDNA used as material had been derived from T cells, B-cell-depleted T cells, or PBMCs.

This CDR3 is 15 amino acids long. V trimming: 6 bases; J trimming: 1 base; junction bases outside the gene matches: 7. Germline V CDR1 and CDR2: LNHDA, SQIVND (reference sequence). Per the original methods: Amplifying reference gene primers gave estimates of nucleated cell counts. Libraries were prepared by immunoSEQ multiplex PCR; TCRdb keeps only in-frame clonotypes and omits some of them. For V, J and clone size, that table is used; D and trimming come from the DNA. The data show some 30,000 clones, 70% to 90% seen once. The gene calls are TRBV19 and TRBJ1-1; 8 bases fit TRBD1. The sequenced sample consisted of peripheral blood. This receptor was obtained from a human donor in a cohort sampled during active COVID-19. The donor label of this sample is uncertain. The CDR3 coding sequence is TGTGCCAGTAGCCTGACCGGGACAGGGAACACTGAAGCTTTCTTT. It yields the protein CASSLTGTGNTEAFF.